Listed below are T cell receptor beta chains from one sample, sequenced in a study of response to subunit inactivated influenza vaccine. A single record per CDR3 protein comes from TCRdb applying MiXCR to the RT-PCR reads. The data hold 150,000 to 200,000 distinct CDR3 sequences, with around 10% observed a single time. Sequenced here: CD8+ T cells sorted from PBMCs, sampled about 24 months after vaccination. These receptors came from a man aged 50-75 years who received an inactivated influenza vaccine. Both conserved end residues are part of each CDR3. D genes are given only for firm matches. Clone size is shown for a subset of rows, as once, few, many or a class of expanded clone.

j_gene,len,v_gene,d_gene,abundance,CDR3aa,CDR3nt
TRBJ2-4,13,TRBV6-6,NA,NA,CASRYDTYWIQYF,TGTGCCAGCAGATATGACACCTATTGGATTCAGTACTTC
TRBJ1-5,13,TRBV20-1,NA,few,CSAAPASNQPQHF,TGCAGTGCTGCTCCCGCTAGCAATCAGCCCCAGCATTTT
TRBJ2-7,16,TRBV6-5,NA,few,CASSYSAIGPWVEQYF,TGTGCCAGCAGTTACTCGGCTATTGGGCCGTGGGTTGAGCAGTACTTC
TRBJ2-7,15,TRBV3-1,NA,NA,CASSQGSMWTYEQYF,TGTGCCAGCAGCCAAGGTAGCATGTGGACCTACGAGCAGTACTTC
TRBJ2-7,14,TRBV7-2,TRBD1,few,CASSFSQGAYEQYF,TGTGCCAGCAGCTTTTCTCAGGGGGCCTACGAGCAGTACTTC
TRBJ2-5,15,TRBV6-2/TRBV6-3,TRBD1,few,CASSYGQGEGETQYF,TGTGCCAGCAGTTACGGACAGGGAGAAGGAGAGACCCAGTACTTC
TRBJ2-7,15,TRBV20-1,TRBD2,few,CSAREGTSGFYEQYF,TGCAGTGCTAGAGAAGGGACTAGCGGATTCTACGAGCAGTACTTC
TRBJ1-1,15,TRBV4-3,NA,many,CASSQDGGMNTEAFF,TGCGCCAGCAGCCAAGATGGGGGAATGAACACTGAAGCTTTCTTT
TRBJ1-4,14,TRBV12-3/TRBV12-4,TRBD1,few,CASRKGQANEKLFF,TGTGCCAGCAGAAAGGGACAGGCTAATGAAAAACTGTTTTTT
TRBJ2-1,12,TRBV27,NA,many,CASSFPGKEQFF,TGTGCCAGCAGTTTTCCCGGAAAGGAGCAGTTCTTC
TRBJ2-5,14,TRBV12-3/TRBV12-4,NA,few,CASSLSGYGETQYF,TGTGCCAGCAGTTTATCAGGGTACGGGGAGACCCAGTACTTC
TRBJ2-1,14,TRBV5-1,NA,few,CASSLVGGSNEQFF,TGCGCCAGCAGCTTGGTTGGTGGGAGCAATGAGCAGTTCTTC
TRBJ2-5,15,TRBV7-7,NA,NA,CASSLDSGSAETQYF,TGTGCCAGCAGCTTAGATTCGGGGAGTGCGGAGACCCAGTACTTC
TRBJ2-7,14,TRBV7-2,NA,many,CASSLILDAYEQYF,TGTGCCAGCAGCTTAATTCTAGACGCCTACGAGCAGTACTTC
TRBJ1-1,11,TRBV10-3,NA,few,CAIRMGTEAFF,TGTGCCATCAGAATGGGCACTGAAGCTTTCTTT
TRBJ1-1,14,TRBV7-9,NA,many,CASSLETANTEAFF,TGCGCCAGCAGCTTGGAGACGGCGAACACTGAAGCTTTCTTT
TRBJ1-1,14,TRBV4-3,TRBD1,few,CASSHGTGYTEAFF,TGCGCCAGCAGCCACGGGACAGGATACACTGAAGCTTTCTTT
TRBJ2-2,14,TRBV2,TRBD1,NA,CASSEKTGAGELFF,TGTGCCAGCAGTGAAAAGACAGGGGCCGGGGAGCTGTTTTTT
TRBJ1-2,8,TRBV29-1,NA,few,CSVGPETF,TGCAGCGTTGGCCCCGAAACCTTC
TRBJ1-5,16,TRBV7-8,TRBD1,few,CASSQPGQGENQPQHF,TGTGCCAGCAGCCAACCGGGACAGGGAGAAAATCAGCCCCAGCATTTT
TRBJ1-2,11,TRBV29-1,NA,few,CSVDVNYGYTF,TGCAGCGTTGACGTTAACTATGGCTACACCTTC
TRBJ2-7,14,TRBV28,TRBD1,NA,CASSPGQGASEQYF,TGTGCCAGCAGCCCCGGACAGGGAGCTAGCGAGCAGTACTTC
TRBJ2-1,15,TRBV27,TRBD2,NA,CASSFGTRSYNEQFF,TGTGCCAGCAGTTTCGGGACTAGATCCTACAATGAGCAGTTCTTC
TRBJ2-7,15,TRBV19,TRBD1,NA,CASSIGQGASYEQYF,TGTGCCAGTAGTATAGGACAGGGGGCCTCCTACGAGCAGTACTTC
TRBJ2-1,13,TRBV20-1,TRBD1,few,CSARDRGHEEQFF,TGCAGTGCTAGGGACAGGGGGCATGAAGAGCAGTTCTTC
TRBJ2-2,14,TRBV12-3/TRBV12-4,NA,many,CASSLGASTGELFF,TGTGCCAGCAGTTTAGGCGCAAGCACCGGGGAGCTGTTTTTT
TRBJ2-7,15,TRBV6-5,TRBD2,NA,CASSYGGREGDEQYF,TGTGCCAGCAGTTACGGCGGGAGGGAAGGAGACGAGCAGTACTTC
TRBJ1-2,15,TRBV9,NA,NA,CASSASPTRNYGYTF,TGTGCCAGCAGCGCCTCACCTACACGAAACTATGGCTACACCTTC
TRBJ2-3,16,TRBV10-3,TRBD2,NA,CAISELVSGGTDTQYF,TGTGCCATCAGTGAGTTGGTTAGCGGGGGGACGGATACGCAGTATTTT
TRBJ2-7,12,TRBV20-1,NA,many,CSARQGNYEQYF,TGCAGTGCTAGACAGGGTAACTACGAGCAGTACTTC
TRBJ2-7,14,TRBV4-3,NA,NA,CASSQDPSRYEQYF,TGCGCCAGCAGCCAAGATCCTAGCAGGTACGAGCAGTACTTC
TRBJ2-1,12,TRBV7-8,TRBD1,few,CASSSRQGSEFF,TGTGCCAGCAGCTCACGACAGGGTTCCGAGTTCTTC
TRBJ1-1,13,TRBV4-3,NA,NA,CASRSAVNTEAFF,TGCGCCAGCAGAAGCGCCGTGAACACTGAAGCTTTCTTT
TRBJ2-7,14,TRBV12-3/TRBV12-4,NA,many,CASSLLGGTYEQYF,TGTGCCAGCAGTTTATTGGGTGGAACCTACGAGCAGTACTTC
TRBJ2-7,15,TRBV28,TRBD1,few,CASSKYWDSSYEQYF,TGTGCCAGCAGTAAATACTGGGACAGCTCCTACGAGCAGTACTTC
TRBJ1-1,13,TRBV6-1,TRBD1,many,CASSHQGGLEAFF,TGTGCCAGCAGTCATCAGGGGGGGCTTGAAGCTTTCTTT
TRBJ1-2,13,TRBV29-1,TRBD1,many,CSVADRGGYGYTF,TGCAGCGTTGCCGACAGGGGTGGCTATGGCTACACCTTC
TRBJ2-5,12,TRBV12-3/TRBV12-4,NA,few,CASSPTQETQYF,TGTGCCAGCAGTCCGACCCAAGAGACCCAGTACTTC
TRBJ2-7,15,TRBV30,TRBD1,many,CAWSVGPGQGYEQYF,TGTGCCTGGAGTGTGGGACCGGGACAGGGGTACGAGCAGTACTTC
TRBJ2-2,16,TRBV3-1,NA,NA,CASSPWSGLNTGELFF,TGTGCCAGCAGCCCCTGGTCGGGGTTGAACACCGGGGAGCTGTTTTTT
TRBJ2-7,13,TRBV10-3,TRBD1,few,CATSGTGVNEQYF,TGTGCCACTTCCGGGACAGGGGTGAACGAGCAGTACTTC
TRBJ2-1,16,TRBV19,TRBD1,few,CASSPGQGTATNEQFF,TGTGCCAGTAGTCCGGGACAGGGGACTGCTACGAATGAGCAGTTCTTC
TRBJ2-1,13,TRBV6-6,NA,few,CASSPGLFNEQFF,TGTGCCAGCAGCCCCGGACTATTCAATGAGCAGTTCTTC
TRBJ1-1,17,TRBV5-1,TRBD1,NA,CASSLASRGLMNTEAFF,TGCGCCAGCAGCTTGGCATCCAGGGGGCTGATGAACACTGAAGCTTTCTTT
TRBJ2-7,12,TRBV7-2,NA,few,CASSYEGHEQYF,TGTGCCAGCAGCTACGAGGGACACGAGCAGTACTTC
TRBJ1-1,15,TRBV4-1,NA,many,CASSQDLQMNTEAFF,TGCGCCAGCAGCCAAGATCTACAGATGAACACTGAAGCTTTCTTT
TRBJ2-3,13,TRBV24-1,NA,many,CATARGEADTQYF,TGTGCCACCGCAAGGGGGGAGGCAGATACGCAGTATTTT
TRBJ2-3,14,TRBV4-3,TRBD2,NA,CASSHGRAPDTQYF,TGCGCCAGCAGCCACGGGAGGGCCCCCGATACGCAGTATTTT
TRBJ2-4,19,TRBV11-2,TRBD2,NA,CASSFPDWTSGRAEFIQYF,TGTGCCAGCAGCTTCCCAGACTGGACTAGCGGGAGGGCCGAATTCATTCAGTACTTC
TRBJ1-2,16,TRBV9,TRBD1,NA,CASSGSPGQPGYGYTF,TGTGCCAGCAGCGGATCCCCGGGACAGCCTGGCTATGGCTACACCTTC
TRBJ2-7,13,TRBV2,NA,few,CASLARVSYEQYF,TGTGCCAGCTTAGCCAGAGTCTCCTACGAGCAGTACTTC
TRBJ2-1,15,TRBV29-1,TRBD1,few,CSVEPSDRAYNEQFF,TGCAGCGTTGAACCCTCGGACAGGGCCTACAATGAGCAGTTCTTC
TRBJ1-5,15,TRBV20-1,NA,few,CSARAPDRSNQPQHF,TGCAGTGCTAGAGCCCCAGACAGATCCAATCAGCCCCAGCATTTT
TRBJ2-1,14,TRBV9,NA,few,CASSVGGGRDEQFF,TGTGCCAGCAGCGTAGGAGGAGGGAGAGATGAGCAGTTCTTC
TRBJ2-1,16,TRBV5-1,TRBD2,few,CASSLWASGDYNEQFF,TGCGCCAGCAGCTTGTGGGCTAGCGGGGATTACAATGAGCAGTTCTTC
TRBJ2-7,16,TRBV28,NA,few,CASSFRFDKGSYEQYF,TGTGCCAGCAGTTTTAGGTTCGATAAGGGCTCCTACGAGCAGTACTTC
TRBJ2-1,15,TRBV4-2,TRBD2,few,CASSQGTSGLNEQFF,TGTGCCAGCAGTCAAGGGACTAGCGGGCTCAATGAGCAGTTCTTC